Below, 28 T cell receptor beta chains from the same sample are listed, as sequenced in a study of shared clonotypes between healthy human individuals. The assay was immunoSEQ multiplex PCR, and TCRdb's table has in-frame clones only and misses some. The data hold 600,000 or so clones, with about 98% observed a single time. CD45RO-negative, CCR7-positively selected cells formed the naive CD8 fraction, excluding terminally differentiated effector memory CD45RA+ cells. Material: naive CD8+ T cells sorted from blood. These receptors were taken from a man aged 25-40 years in good health.

The chain employs TRBV7-9 and TRBJ1-5; D is ambiguous. The CDR3 sequence is 14 residues long. The germline V gene encodes CDR1 SEHNR and CDR2 FQNEAQ (reference sequence). Trimming shortened V by 0 bases and J by 7 bases, and 10 bases separated the two germline ends. CDR3 nucleotide sequence: TGTGCCAGCAGCTTAGCTGGTCTCGAACAGCCCCAGCATTTT. Amino acid sequence: CASSLAGLEQPQHF.

The rearrangement uses TRBV2 and TRBJ2-3; TRBD1 is a possible D gene (6 bases). CDR1 is SNHLY, CDR2 FYNNEI, per germline. V lost 6 bases and J lost 1, with 14 bases in between. The CDR3 has 15 amino acids. This CDR3 reads CASRSTGFGTDTQYF. The CDR3 DNA is TGTGCCAGCAGATCTACAGGGTTCGGCACAGATACGCAGTATTTT.

V and J are TRBV7-9 and TRBJ2-7, with TRBD1 matching over 9 bases. V was pared by 5 bases and J by 2 bases, with 13 bases of the junction left unmatched. Germline assignment: CDR1 SEHNR and CDR2 FQNEAQ (reference sequence). This CDR3 contains 17 residues. As DNA, the CDR3 is TGTGCCAGCAGCCCTAAATTTTTGGGACAGGGAACCTACGAGCAGTACTTC. Encoded protein: CASSPKFLGQGTYEQYF.

Worth noting for this clone: A read error may produce the germline difference seen at one junction end. The genes are TRBV29-1 and TRBJ2-1, with TRBD1 as a possible D gene (6 bases). Germline assignment: CDR1 SQVTM and CDR2 ANQGSEA. The CDR3 runs 14 residues. This CDR3 is CSVEEGDTYNEQFF. The CDR3, as DNA: TGCAGCGTCGAAGAGGGGGACACATACAATGAGCAGTTCTTC.

This chain uses TRBV28 with TRBJ1-5; D is perhaps TRBD1 (5 bases). The CDR3 has 11 amino acids. CDR1 is MDHEN, CDR2 SYDVKM, per germline. Between the trimmed V and J ends, which lost 5 bases and 13 bases, there was a span of 12 bases. The CDR3 DNA reads TGTGCCAGCAGTCCATGGGGGACTCAGCATTTT. Translating it yields CASSPWGTQHF.

The rearrangement joins TRBV19 to TRBJ2-7; 11 bases agree with TRBD2. V dropped 8 bases and J dropped 6; count of bases not matched to a gene: 9. CDR3 length: 14 amino acids. Germline assignment: CDR1 LNHDA and CDR2 SQIVND (reference sequence). The CDR3 DNA reads TGTGCCAGTCTCCTAGCGGGAGGTTGTCGCGAGCAGTACTTC. Its translation is CASLLAGGCREQYF.

The chain carries TRBV11-2 and TRBJ1-5; unclear D gene. The V end lost 5 bases, the J end lost 2 bases, and 22 bases lay between the germline ends. This CDR3 contains 18 residues. From germline, CDR1 is SGHAT and CDR2 FQNNGV. CDR3 DNA sequence: TGTGCCAGCAGCGACCCCCTGCAGGCAGACGAAGGCAATCAGCCCCAGCATTTT. Its translation is CASSDPLQADEGNQPQHF.

The chain recombines TRBV27 with TRBJ2-5; possibly TRBD2 for D (6 bases). The CDR3 extends over 14 amino acids. V lost 1 base and J lost 2, with 8 bases in between. Germline V gene data show CDR1 as MNHEY and CDR2 as SMNVEV (reference sequence). CDR3 in amino acids: CASSLWGEQETQYF. The CDR3, as DNA: TGTGCCAGCAGTTTATGGGGGGAGCAAGAGACCCAGTACTTC.

The rearrangement links TRBV9 to TRBJ2-1; D assignment may be TRBD1 or TRBD2 (6 bases each). The germline CDR1 and CDR2 sequences are SGDLS and YYNGEE. The CDR3 sequence is 17 residues long. V lost 4 bases to trimming and J lost 5 bases, with 22 bases between them. The CDR3 spells CASSSLFTGTGDNEQFF. The CDR3 region has the DNA TGTGCCAGCAGCTCACTCTTCACAGGGACGGGGGACAATGAGCAGTTCTTC.

The rearrangement uses TRBV28 and TRBJ1-2; possibly TRBD1 for D (5 bases). The CDR3 covers 13 residues. CDR1 is MDHEN and CDR2 is SYDVKM in the germline V gene. Deletions cut 4 bases from V and 8 bases from J, with 14 bases between. CDR3 nucleotide sequence: TGTGCCAGCAGTTCACCAGGCGAGGGGGGCTACACCTTC. Translated: CASSSPGEGGYTF.

This sequence joins TRBV10-3 and TRBJ2-3; D might be TRBD1 (5 bases). V lost 9 bases and J 6 bases, leaving 19 bases between the germline ends. The CDR3 runs to 14 residues. Germline CDR1 and CDR2: ENHRY and SYGVKD. For the CDR3, the DNA is TGTGCCATAACCGACCCAGTGGGGCCCGATACGCAGTATTTT. Translation: CAITDPVGPDTQYF.

The CDR3 spells CASTTGNTEAFF. The CDR3 DNA reads as TGTGCCAGCACCACGGGGAACACTGAAGCTTTCTTT. This chain uses TRBV7-9 with TRBJ1-1; no clear D. The CDR3 is 12 residues long. V was trimmed by 7 bases and J by 1 base, leaving 7 bases between them. Germline CDR1 reads SEHNR; CDR2 reads FQNEAQ (reference sequence).

The CDR3 protein is CASSPEGAITDTQYF. The CDR3 DNA is TGTGCCAGCTCACCAGAGGGGGCCATCACAGATACGCAGTATTTT. The chain employs TRBV18 and TRBJ2-3; 7 bases are a match to TRBD1. This CDR3 comprises 15 residues. Germline CDR1 KGHSH, CDR2 LQKENI. J lost 2 bases, V lost 2 bases, and 4 bases had no gene match.

The chain employs TRBV9 and TRBJ2-1, with TRBD1 as a possible D gene (5 bases). CDR1 is SGDLS, CDR2 YYNGEE, per germline. With 3 bases removed from V and 4 bases from J, the gap between germline ends came to 8 bases. The CDR3 is 13 residues long. The CDR3 protein is CASSGTRYNEQFF. In DNA, the CDR3 is TGTGCCAGCAGCGGGACACGTTACAATGAGCAGTTCTTC.

The V gene is TRBV25-1, the J gene TRBJ2-4, with TRBD1 identical over 9 bases. Losses at the gene ends were 5 bases for V and 7 bases for J; bases not matched to a gene: 9. The CDR3 runs 15 residues. The germline V gene has CDR1 MGHDK and CDR2 SYGVNS. This chain's CDR3 is CASSWSGTGTNIQYF. As DNA, the CDR3 is TGTGCCAGCAGTTGGTCCGGGACAGGGACCAACATTCAGTACTTC.

The CDR3 loop is CASSQTDRGIQPQHF. The CDR3 DNA reads TGCGCCAGCAGCCAGACAGACAGGGGCATTCAACCCCAGCATTTT. V is TRBV4-1 and J is TRBJ1-5; 8 bases align to TRBD1. With 3 bases clipped from V and 10 bases from J, the junction kept 11 bases outside the gene matches. Germline V gene sequence: CDR1 MGHRA, CDR2 YSYEKL. The CDR3 is made up of 15 amino acids.

The chain carries TRBV7-8 and TRBJ2-7, with 7 bases fitting TRBD2. V lost 5 bases and J lost 5; bases outside the gene matches: 9. The length of the CDR3 is 14 residues. Germline CDR1 and CDR2: SGHVS and FQNEAQ. CDR3 loop: CASSPRGAGNEQYF. The CDR3 DNA follows: TGTGCCAGCAGCCCGCGGGGAGCGGGAAACGAGCAGTACTTC. Combining the CDR3 with reference TRBV7-8 and TRBJ2-7 gives the whole variable domain GAGVSQSPRYKVAKRGQDVALRCDPISGHVSLFWYQQALGQGPEFLTYFQNEAQLDKSGLPSDRFFAERPEGSVSTLKIQRTQQEDSAVYLCASSPRGAGNEQYFGPGTRLTVT.

The CDR3 DNA sequence: TGTGCCAGCAGTTCCCCGGGAGGACGAACCTACGAGCAGTACTTC. It specifies CASSSPGGRTYEQYF. The rearrangement uses TRBV27 and TRBJ2-7, with 7 bases matching TRBD2. The CDR3 covers 15 residues. Per germline, CDR1 MNHEY and CDR2 SMNVEV (reference sequence). V lost 4 bases to trimming and J lost 2 bases; unmatched junction nucleotides: 8.

The rearrangement links TRBV12-1 to TRBJ1-1. TRBV12-1 is deemed a pseudogene. The CDR3 extends over 13 amino acids. The CDR3 loop reads CASSLDFPTEAFF. The CDR3 DNA reads as TGTGCCAGCAGCTTGGACTTTCCCACTGAAGCTTTCTTT.

This chain uses TRBV9 with TRBJ2-5; no firm D call. This CDR3 is built from 11 residues. Trimming removed 4 bases from V and 4 bases from J, with 5 bases in between. Germline CDR1 and CDR2: SGDLS and YYNGEE. As DNA, the CDR3 is TGTGCCAGCAGCCTGGGAGAGACCCAGTACTTC. It translates to CASSLGETQYF.

The chain uses TRBV2 and TRBJ2-7; D perhaps matches TRBD1 (6 bases). The CDR3 totals 16 residues. V lost 1 base to trimming and J lost 0 bases, with 13 bases between them. The germline gives CDR1 SNHLY, CDR2 FYNNEI. The CDR3: CASSEEVGRGSYEQYF. The CDR3 DNA reads TGTGCCAGCAGTGAAGAGGTCGGCAGGGGCTCCTACGAGCAGTACTTC.

The J gene is TRBJ2-5, the V gene TRBV14; 7 bases are shared with TRBD2. The CDR3 consists of 12 residues. J gave up 5 bases and V 4 bases, and 1 base lay outside the gene matches. The germline CDR1 and CDR2 sequences are SGHDN and FVKESK. In nucleotides, the CDR3 is TGTGCCAGCAGCCCAGCGGGGGAGACCCAGTACTTC. It translates to CASSPAGETQYF.

This clone has a handful of counts. CDR3 DNA sequence: TGTGCCAGCAGCTTAGGATACGGGGAGCTAAATGAGCAGTTCTTC. Amino acid sequence: CASSLGYGELNEQFF. The chain links TRBV7-9 to TRBJ2-1, with a weak D call TRBD2 (5 bases). V lost 1 base, J lost 7 bases, and 14 bases lay in between. This CDR3 contains 15 residues. CDR1 SEHNR and CDR2 FQNEAQ come from the germline V gene (reference sequence). The entire variable domain, with the rest obtained from reference TRBV7-9 and TRBJ2-1, is as follows: DTGVSQNPRHKITKRGQNVTFRCDPISEHNRLYWYRQTLGQGPEFLTYFQNEAQLEKSRLLSDRFSAERPKGSFSTLEIQRTEQGDSAMYLCASSLGYGELNEQFFGPGTRLTVL.

The chain uses TRBV6-5 and TRBJ2-1; tentative D call: TRBD1 (6 bases). Looked up from germline, CDR1 is MNHEY and CDR2 is SVGAGI. V was pared by 6 bases and J by 9 bases, with 12 bases between. The CDR3 extends over 12 amino acids. CDR3 residues: CASSNYRAEQFF. In DNA form, the CDR3 reads TGTGCCAGCAGCAACTACAGGGCTGAGCAGTTCTTC.

The J gene is TRBJ2-2, the V gene TRBV5-1, with 10 bases lining up with TRBD2. The V segment lost 5 bases and the J segment 0 bases; nucleotides outside the gene matches: 4. This CDR3 has 16 amino acids. In germline, CDR1 is SGHRS, CDR2 YFSETQ. In nucleotides, the CDR3 is TGCGCCAGCAGTGGACTAGCGGTTTCGAACACCGGGGAGCTGTTTTTT. Protein sequence: CASSGLAVSNTGELFF. Complete variable domain (other parts from reference TRBV5-1 and TRBJ2-2): KAGVTQTPRYLIKTRGQQVTLSCSPISGHRSVSWYQQTPGQGLQFLFEYFSETQRNKGNFPGRFSGRQFSNSRSEMNVSTLELGDSALYLCASSGLAVSNTGELFFGEGSRLTVL.

The V and J genes are TRBV5-4 and TRBJ1-2; 12 bases are shared with TRBD1. The CDR3 has 16 amino acids. The ends lost 4 bases at V and 4 bases at J; junction bases unmatched: 8. CDR1 and CDR2 from the germline V gene are SGHNT and YYREEE (reference sequence). The CDR3 region has the DNA TGTGCCAGCAGCAGCGGGGGACAGGGGGCTGGCTATGGCTACACCTTC. It specifies CASSSGGQGAGYGYTF.

V is TRBV4-3 and J is TRBJ1-4; 10 nucleotides line up with TRBD1. V lost 3 bases to trimming and J lost 6 bases; unmatched junction nucleotides: 7. Germline-derived CDR1 and CDR2 are LGHNA and YSLEER. The CDR3 is 16 residues long. DNA of the CDR3: TGCGCCAGCAGCCACTCCTTCGGGACAGGGGATGAAAAACTGTTTTTT. Encoded protein: CASSHSFGTGDEKLFF.

The chain carries TRBV6-1 and TRBJ2-5; 7 bases are a match to TRBD1. The CDR3 runs 16 residues. CDR1 is MNHNS and CDR2 is SASEGT in the germline V gene. The V and J ends lost 2 bases and 5 bases, in that order; junction bases with no gene match: 11. The CDR3, as DNA: TGTGCCAGCAGTGAAACAGGGGTCCGGGCGAGGGAGACCCAGTACTTC. Translating it yields CASSETGVRARETQYF.